A selection of T cell receptor beta chains follows, all from one sample in a study of cytomegalovirus exposure and HLA in healthy donors. Sequenced by immunoSEQ multiplex PCR; TCRdb stores in-frame clones only, minus some. Recorded for this sample: 150,000 or so clones. The sample consisted of PBMCs. These receptors were collected from a young man in good health and CMV-seronegative. CDR3s include the opening cysteine and the closing phenylalanine or tryptophan. Each record gives: D gene, J gene, V gene, CDR3 protein, CDR3 DNA. The D gene is left open where the match is weak.

d_gene: NA
j_gene: TRBJ1-5
v_gene: TRBV19
CDR3aa: CASSKGQGAPQHF
CDR3nt: TGTGCCAGTAGTAAAGGGCAGGGTGCGCCCCAGCATTTT

d_gene: NA
j_gene: TRBJ2-4
v_gene: TRBV28
CDR3aa: CASSLTTLRNIQYF
CDR3nt: TGTGCCAGCAGTTTAACCACTCTGAGAAACATTCAGTACTTC

d_gene: TRBD1
j_gene: TRBJ1-5
v_gene: TRBV9
CDR3aa: CASSPRTGGGYQPQHF
CDR3nt: TGTGCCAGCAGCCCCCGGACAGGGGGGGGTTATCAGCCCCAGCATTTT

d_gene: NA
j_gene: TRBJ1-5
v_gene: TRBV6-7
CDR3aa: CASRGGGAQPQHF
CDR3nt: TGTGCCAGCAGAGGGGGGGGAGCTCAGCCCCAGCATTTT

d_gene: NA
j_gene: TRBJ2-5
v_gene: TRBV7-3
CDR3aa: CASSLGGLGGETQYF
CDR3nt: TGTGCCAGCAGCTTAGGAGGGCTAGGAGGGGAGACCCAGTACTTC

d_gene: NA
j_gene: TRBJ1-1
v_gene: TRBV11-2
CDR3aa: CASSSWTGVRNTEAFF
CDR3nt: TGTGCCAGCAGCTCTTGGACCGGGGTGAGGAACACTGAAGCTTTCTTT

d_gene: NA
j_gene: TRBJ1-4
v_gene: TRBV28
CDR3aa: CASSSLATNEKLFF
CDR3nt: TGTGCCAGCAGCTCACTCGCAACTAATGAAAAACTGTTTTTT

d_gene: TRBD2
j_gene: TRBJ2-7
v_gene: TRBV7-9
CDR3aa: CASSLLPGLAGDEQYF
CDR3nt: TGTGCCAGCAGCTTACTACCGGGACTAGCGGGAGACGAGCAGTACTTC

d_gene: NA
j_gene: TRBJ1-1
v_gene: TRBV11-3
CDR3aa: CASSPTGRNTEAFF
CDR3nt: TGTGCCAGCAGCCCAACCGGTAGGAACACTGAAGCTTTCTTT

d_gene: NA
j_gene: TRBJ2-7
v_gene: TRBV5-6
CDR3aa: CASSRGPSSYEQYF
CDR3nt: TGTGCCAGCAGCCGGGGTCCTAGCAGCTACGAGCAGTACTTC

d_gene: NA
j_gene: TRBJ2-5
v_gene: TRBV28
CDR3aa: CASSTRPGQETQYF
CDR3nt: TGTGCCAGCAGTACCCGGCCGGGGCAAGAGACCCAGTACTTC

d_gene: NA
j_gene: TRBJ2-5
v_gene: TRBV7-9
CDR3aa: CASSGARKETQYF
CDR3nt: TGTGCCAGCAGCGGGGCTAGGAAAGAGACCCAGTACTTC

d_gene: TRBD1
j_gene: TRBJ2-7
v_gene: TRBV5-8
CDR3aa: CASSLAGQGFFEQYF
CDR3nt: TGTGCCAGCAGCTTGGCTGGACAGGGGTTTTTTGAGCAGTACTTC